This record looks at one T cell receptor beta chain sequence and its context. Treatment described: over 15 received Ad26.COV2.S at low or high dose, single or two shots; about 5 received placebo; per-sample allocation not given. After the first vaccine or placebo injection, samples were drawn on day 63. The data stem from a study of Ad26.COV2.S vaccination and SARS-CoV-2 variants. CDR3 length equals 17 residues. V was pared by 1 base and J by 2 bases, with 8 bases of the junction left unmatched. From germline, CDR1 is SEHNR and CDR2 FQNEAQ (reference sequence). The method was immunoSEQ multiplex PCR; TCRdb's version includes in-frame clones alone and lacks a portion of them. The sample records about 480,000 clones, around 88% being singletons.

The material was peripheral blood, obtained in a trial of Ad26.COV2.S vaccine versus placebo. This chain joins TRBV7-9 and TRBJ1-5; 7 bases match TRBD1. This clonotype was sampled from a person between 18 and 60 years old who received the Ad26.COV2.S COVID-19 vaccine or a placebo. The DNA of the CDR3 is TGTGCCAGCAGCTTAGGGACAGGCGGTGGGGGCAATCAGCCCCAGCATTTT. This encodes CASSLGTGGGGNQPQHF.